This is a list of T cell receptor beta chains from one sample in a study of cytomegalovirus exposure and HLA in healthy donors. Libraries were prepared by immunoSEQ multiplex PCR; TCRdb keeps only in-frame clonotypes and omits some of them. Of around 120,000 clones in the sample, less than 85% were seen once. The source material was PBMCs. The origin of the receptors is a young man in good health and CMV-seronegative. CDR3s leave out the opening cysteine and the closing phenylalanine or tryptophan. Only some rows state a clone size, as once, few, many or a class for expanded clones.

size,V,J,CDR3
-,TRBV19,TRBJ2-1,ASRGGRGEQF
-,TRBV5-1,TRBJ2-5,ASSRPGLAGPSTQY
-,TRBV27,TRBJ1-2,ASSPGQGVWYGYT
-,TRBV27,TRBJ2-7,ASSLSGSYEQY
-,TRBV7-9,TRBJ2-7,ASSLAEGVGYEQY
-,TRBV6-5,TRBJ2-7,ASSTTGTGTYEQY
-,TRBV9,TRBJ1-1,ASSVSPGAATEAF
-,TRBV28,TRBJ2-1,ASSFSGNNEQF
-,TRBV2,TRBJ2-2,ASSVGSANTGELF
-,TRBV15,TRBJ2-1,ATRRLAGYNEQF
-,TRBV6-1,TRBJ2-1,ASSPVAGGYNEQF
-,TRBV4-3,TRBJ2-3,ASSQLSNSDTQY
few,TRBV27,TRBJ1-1,ASTKTEKSTEAF
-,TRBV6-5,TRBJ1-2,ASSSWGSSDYGYT
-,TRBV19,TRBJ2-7,ASSPTLGGNEQY
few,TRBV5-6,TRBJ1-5,ASSLAGQRLWGNQPQH
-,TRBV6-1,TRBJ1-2,ASSTGGADYGYT
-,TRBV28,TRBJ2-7,ASSTFKVRLYEQY
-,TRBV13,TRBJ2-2,ASSLGLAGPNTGELF
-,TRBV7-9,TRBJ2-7,ASSLKSGLAGHYEQY
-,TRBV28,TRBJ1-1,ASSLLQDYMSSEAF
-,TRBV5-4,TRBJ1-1,ASSSTGPPEAF
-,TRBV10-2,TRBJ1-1,ASSDWDSTEAF
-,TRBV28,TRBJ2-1,ASCITKGLAGVYSSYNEQF
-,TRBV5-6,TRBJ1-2,ASRQTGTINYGYP
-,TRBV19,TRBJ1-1,ASSPDTSTEAF
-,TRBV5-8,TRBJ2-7,ASSLAEPEQY